This paragraph covers one T cell receptor (beta chain) sequence. Its antigen is still unknown. Sequencing used immunoSEQ multiplex PCR; TCRdb keeps in-frame clones, though not all of them. The sample yields tens of thousands of clones, 81% seen once. The CDR3 sequence is 11 residues long. V was cut by 6 bases and J by 10 bases, with 12 bases left in between. Germline assignment: CDR1 MNHEY and CDR2 SVGAGI. The entry originates in a study of a mutant IDH1 vaccine in newly diagnosed glioma. The time point: week 35, safety follow-up. The investigators gave 300 ug of mutant IDH1 20-mer peptide in each vaccine dose, together with topical imiquimod.

Sample: PBMCs, taken from a glioma patient whose treatment included an IDH1 peptide vaccine. The chain joins TRBV6-5 to TRBJ1-1; D ambiguous. This clonotype originated in a man aged 25-40 years with glioma. This CDR3 is CASSYERRAFF. The CDR3 region has the DNA TGTGCCAGCAGCTACGAGAGGAGAGCTTTCTTT.